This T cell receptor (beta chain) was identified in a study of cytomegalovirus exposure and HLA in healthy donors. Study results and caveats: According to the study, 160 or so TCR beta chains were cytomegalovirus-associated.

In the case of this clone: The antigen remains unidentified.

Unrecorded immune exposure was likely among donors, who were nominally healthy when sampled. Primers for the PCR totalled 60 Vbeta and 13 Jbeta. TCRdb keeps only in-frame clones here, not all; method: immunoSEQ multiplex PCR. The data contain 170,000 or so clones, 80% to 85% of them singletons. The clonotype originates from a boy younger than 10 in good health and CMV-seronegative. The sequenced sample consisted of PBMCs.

The CDR3 DNA sequence: TGCGCCAGCAGCCTTCTCGGCGGGAGTCTGGAGACCCAGTACTTC. Amino acid sequence: CASSLLGGSLETQYF. The chain couples TRBV5-1 to TRBJ2-5, with 7 bases identical to TRBD2. Germline-derived CDR1 and CDR2 are SGHRS and YFSETQ. This CDR3 has 15 residues. V gave up 4 bases and J gave up 5 bases; unmatched junction bases: 11.